This TCR beta chain is from a study of cytomegalovirus exposure and HLA in healthy donors. Primers for the PCR totalled 60 Vbeta and 13 Jbeta. The method was immunoSEQ multiplex PCR; TCRdb's version includes in-frame clones alone and lacks a portion of them. The sample has about 110,000 clones; around three quarters are singletons. Whole-study findings and limits: Cytomegalovirus-associated status was assigned to some 160 TCR beta chains. Immune exposure was documented only through CMV serostatus. It is likely that the observed cluster of highly shared sequence variants was a sequencing artifact.

V was cut by 0 bases and J by 0 bases, with 2 bases left in between. Germline CDR1 is ENHRY and CDR2 is SYGVKD. The CDR3 sequence is 13 residues long. Points on this clone: Its antigen is undetermined. The same CDR3 can be traced to other DNA sequences in this sample.

The origin of this receptor is a woman between 18 and 29 years old in good health and CMV-seropositive. The sequenced material came from PBMCs. The rearrangement joins TRBV10-3 to TRBJ1-1; D is unclear. In DNA form, the CDR3 reads TGTGCCATCAGTGAGTCCTTGAACACTGAAGCTTTCTTT. Translated: CAISESLNTEAFF.